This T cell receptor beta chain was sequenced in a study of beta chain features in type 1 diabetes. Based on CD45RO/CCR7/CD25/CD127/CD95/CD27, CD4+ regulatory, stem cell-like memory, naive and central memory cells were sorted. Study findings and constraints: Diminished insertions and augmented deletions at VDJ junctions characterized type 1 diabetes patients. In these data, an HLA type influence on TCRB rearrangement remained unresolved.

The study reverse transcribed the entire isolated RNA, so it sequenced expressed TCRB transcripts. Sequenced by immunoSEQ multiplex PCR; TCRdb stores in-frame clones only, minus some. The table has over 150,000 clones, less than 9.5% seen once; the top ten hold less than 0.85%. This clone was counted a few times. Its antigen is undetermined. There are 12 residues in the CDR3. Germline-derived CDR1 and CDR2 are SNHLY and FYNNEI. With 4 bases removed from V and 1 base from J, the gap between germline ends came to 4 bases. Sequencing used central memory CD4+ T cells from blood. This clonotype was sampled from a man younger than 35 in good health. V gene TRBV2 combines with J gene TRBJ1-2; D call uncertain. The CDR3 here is CASSGDNYGYTF. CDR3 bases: TGTGCCAGCAGTGGAGATAACTATGGCTACACCTTC.